This T cell receptor beta chain was recorded in a study of control samples from healthy donors and cancer patients. Clones were read by immunoSEQ multiplex PCR, and TCRdb kept only the in-frame ones, dropping some. The data show 150,000 to 200,000 clones, approximately 94% seen once. The V and J ends lost 5 bases and 0 bases, in that order; junction bases with no gene match: 11. This CDR3 spans 17 amino acids. The germline V gene has CDR1 SGHAT and CDR2 FQNNGV. The specimen sequenced was blood. The chain couples TRBV11-2 to TRBJ1-1; 8 bases match TRBD1. This receptor was identified in a woman aged 40 to 50 in good health. CDR3 nucleotide sequence: TGTGCCAGCAGCCCAGGACAGGGTAGGGTCATGAACACTGAAGCTTTCTTT. It codes for CASSPGQGRVMNTEAFF. Using reference TRBV11-2 and TRBJ1-1 for the parts outside the CDR3, the full variable domain is EAGVAQSPRYKIIEKRQSVAFWCNPISGHATLYWYQQILGQGPKLLIQFQNNGVVDDSQLPKDRFSAERLKGVDSTLKIQPAKLEDSAVYLCASSPGQGRVMNTEAFFGQGTRLTVV.